This T cell receptor beta chain stems from a study of OX40 agonist ivuxolimab in advanced cancers. Trimming stripped 3 bases from V and 0 bases from J, with 15 bases between. Per germline, CDR1 SQVTM and CDR2 ANQGSEA. The CDR3 extends over 15 amino acids. Profiled with immunoSEQ multiplex PCR; TCRdb holds only in-frame clones, not every one. Of tens of thousands of clones listed, roughly 85% were seen once; the top ten hold just under 0.35%. The gene calls are TRBV29-1 and TRBJ2-7; D is perhaps TRBD1 (6 bases). The sample was CD4+ or CD8+ T cells sorted from blood, taken in a trial of the OX40 agonist ivuxolimab. This clonotype was obtained from an adult with an advanced solid tumor such as melanoma, head and neck, liver or kidney cancer. The CDR3 region is CSVDVPRGFSYEQYF. Written as DNA, the CDR3 is TGCAGCGTTGACGTTCCGAGGGGGTTCTCCTACGAGCAGTACTTC.